Reported below is one T cell receptor (beta chain). It has no known antigen specificity. Per-base qualities were not stored, and no clone one base away is much larger. Reading the germline V gene (reference sequence) gives CDR1 GTSNPN and CDR2 SVGIG. Taken from cysteine to phenylalanine, the CDR3 has 14 residues. The only DNA kept is the CDR3, 42 bases in frame from the first base. Trimming takes 2 bases off V and 3 bases off J; junction bases not matched to a gene: 3. The entry originates in a study of blood T cell repertoires in COVID-19 (dated by TCRdb to the early 2020s). Turning to the overall study: The collaborator samples originated in the United States, Italy and Spain and spanned the acute and convalescent phases of COVID-19. The material from the prospective study consisted of cDNA or gDNA derived from T cells, B-cell-depleted T cells, or PBMCs. The dataset comprised deeply sampled blood TCRbeta repertoires from subjects exposed to, actively infected with, or recovered from COVID-19. The repertoires were released in a freely available public database intended as a resource for research on the immune response to SARS-CoV-2. Samples were obtained from the ongoing ImmuneRACE study (first 160 participants) and from roughly 1,300 subjects provided by 6 global collaborators. A de-identified subject ID, COVID-19 status, age in years and sex were almost always included in the sample metadata. HLA class I and class II types, where available, came from metadata supplied by the sample provider rather than from assay-based typing. On the study overall, not on this receptor specifically: How much clinical and demographic metadata was included differed by source and by participant, and the metadata was provided uncurated.

Participants in the prospective study were aged roughly 18 to 89 years, lived in 20 to 25 United States geographic areas, and enrolled through a virtual design. Cohort assignment in the prospective study relied on participant-reported clinical history from a screening survey and a study questionnaire. Recovered participants in ImmuneRACE Cohort 3 were defined by two consecutive negative NP/OP PCR tests, clearance by a healthcare professional, or resolution of symptoms. In the prospective study, whole blood, serum and a nasopharyngeal or oropharyngeal swab were collected from each participant by mobile phlebotomists. Additional blood draws and questionnaires over an approximately 2-month period could optionally be provided by prospective study participants. Blood samples from the prospective study were shipped frozen or at room temperature prior to DNA extraction. TCRbeta CDR3 regions were amplified from genomic DNA using the immunoSEQ Assay, a bias-controlled multiplex PCR. The authors processed their data as follows. The number of nucleated cells in each sample was estimated by amplification of reference gene primers within the assay. To quantify the absolute abundance of each unique TCRbeta CDR3 rearrangement, sequence reads were collapsed and filtered. For each sample, productive Simpson clonality was calculated by taking the square root of Simpson's diversity index across productive rearrangements. Drawn from immuneACCESS, this table holds only the in-frame rearrangements with V and J called that TCRdb kept. Clones are partly lost; checked studies trace under half to an unresolved V gene and leave the rest unexplained. V and J calls and clone size are given by that table; D and trimming were obtained from the DNA. This sample comprises 250,000 to 350,000 clones, 70% to 90% of them detected only once. Of the sample, around 9.3% is held by the ten largest clones.

The receptor was isolated from a woman between 18 and 30 years old who had recovered from COVID-19. Source material: PBMCs or T cells enriched from blood (not recorded which). Recombination joined TRBV30 with TRBJ2-2; TRBD1 lines up with 7 middle nucleotides. The DNA sequence follows: TGTGCCTGGAGTCCAACAGGGGACACCGGGGAGCTGTTTTTT. Its translation reads: CAWSPTGDTGELFF.